These 27 T cell receptor beta chains were all obtained from the same sample, sequenced in a study of regulatory T cells in long-lasting Graves disease. Building the TCR beta libraries relied on iRepertoire HTBI primers, and CDR3 regions underwent Arm-PCR. In TCRdb, the multiplex PCR reads were re-called with MiXCR into one record per CDR3 protein. The table includes 400,000 to 550,000 distinct CDR3 sequences, 16% detected once. Noted time point: newly diagnosed GD, antithyroid drugs for less than 3 months. Isolated PBMC RNA provided the starting material for the TCR library. These sequences were also reported in another study, on T cells in Graves' hyperthyroidism and ophthalmopathy.

The input for sequencing was peripheral blood mononuclear cells (PBMCs), taken at new diagnosis, from a patient treated with antithyroid drugs. The receptor set was obtained from a woman in her 30s with Graves disease.

This clonotype showed up many times. The rearrangement links TRBV20-1 to TRBJ2-3; D remains unclear. The CDR3 runs to 15 residues. V dropped 2 bases and J dropped 0 bases, with 12 bases sitting between them. Germline V gene sequence: CDR1 DFQATT, CDR2 SNEGSKA (reference sequence). The CDR3 sequence is CSARRLGRSTDTQYF. The CDR3 nucleotides are TGCAGTGCTAGAAGACTTGGCCGTAGCACAGATACGCAGTATTTT.

J is TRBJ2-2 and V is TRBV4-2; 9 nucleotides agree with TRBD1. V gave up 5 bases and J gave up 3 bases; unmatched junction bases: 4. This CDR3 has 15 residues. The germline gives CDR1 LGHNA, CDR2 YNFKEQ. CDR3 sequence (DNA): TGTGCCAGCAGCTACCGGGACAGGGACACCGGGGAGCTGTTTTTT. Protein: CASSYRDRDTGELFF.

J is TRBJ1-2 and V is TRBV24-1; TRBD1 agrees at 7 bases. Trimming cost V 4 bases and J 4 bases; bases outside gene matches: 11. Germline values: CDR1 KGHDR, CDR2 SFDVKD. CDR3 length equals 16 residues. This CDR3 is CATSDPPRTGSYGYTF. For the CDR3, the DNA is TGTGCCACCAGTGACCCCCCCCGGACAGGTAGCTATGGCTACACCTTC.

This clonotype was recorded many times. The chain employs TRBV28 and TRBJ2-5, with D uncertain. V was pared by 7 bases and J by 3 bases, with 12 bases between. The CDR3 has 13 residues. Looked up from germline, CDR1 is MDHEN and CDR2 is SYDVKM. The CDR3 region has the DNA TGTGCCAGCACCCGCGGAGACAAAGAGACCCAGTACTTC. Amino acids: CASTRGDKETQYF.

This clonotype was found a few times. The CDR3 is CASSFRTGNSRGYTF. The CDR3 DNA is TGTGCCAGCAGCTTCCGGACAGGGAATTCGCGTGGCTACACCTTC. This chain connects TRBV7-8 to TRBJ1-2, with 8 bases identical to TRBD1. The CDR3 is 15 amino acids. Per germline, CDR1 SGHVS and CDR2 FQNEAQ. V lost 3 bases, J lost 7 bases, and 10 bases stayed unmatched.

This clonotype was seen ten or more times. The DNA for the CDR3 is TGTGCCAGCAGTTTCCTTAATGGTAGGATTCGGCAAGAGACCCAGTACTTC. Residues: CASSFLNGRIRQETQYF. The chain couples TRBV12-3 or TRBV12-4 to TRBJ2-5; no firm D call. V was cut by 3 bases and J by 2 bases, with 19 bases left in between. This CDR3 is 17 amino acids long.

This clonotype was seen repeatedly, ten times or more. The DNA is omitted, as the CDR3 cannot be located on it reliably, and the CDR3 follows TCRdb's listing. The rearrangement links TRBV3-1 to TRBJ1-6; TRBD1 was called by the table and not checked on the DNA. The CDR3 length equals 13 residues, ends included. CDR1 and CDR2 (germline): LGHDT, YNNKEL (reference sequence). This CDR3 reads CASSFASGTGVLF.

This clonotype was picked up many times. The chain employs TRBV6-5 and TRBJ2-3, with D hard to call. Germline CDR1 reads MNHEY; CDR2 reads SVGAGI. This CDR3 has 16 amino acids. V gave up 0 bases and J gave up 1 base, with 11 bases separating them. CDR3 residues: CASSYSPAERTDTQYF. The CDR3 DNA follows: TGTGCCAGCAGTTACTCACCGGCAGAGCGCACAGATACGCAGTATTTT.

The rearrangement links TRBV7-2 to TRBJ2-2; D ambiguous. This CDR3 contains 13 residues. Between the trimmed V and J ends, which lost 6 bases and 4 bases, there was a span of 9 bases. CDR1 and CDR2 (germline): SGHTA, FQGNSA. The CDR3 loop reads CASREYITGELFF. The CDR3 DNA sequence: TGTGCCAGCAGGGAATATATCACCGGGGAGCTGTTTTTT.

Many counts were recorded for this clonotype. The rearrangement uses TRBV6-2 or TRBV6-3 and TRBJ2-1; 7 bases are a match to TRBD1. The CDR3 sequence is 15 residues long. CDR1 and CDR2 from the germline V gene are MNHEY and SVGEGT. Trimming cost V 3 bases and J 2 bases; bases outside gene matches: 4. CDR3 region: CASSYSGQPYNEQFF. CDR3 bases: TGTGCCAGCAGTTATTCGGGACAGCCCTACAATGAGCAGTTCTTC.

The rearrangement links TRBV7-2 to TRBJ2-1; D is uncertain. The CDR3 runs 13 residues. V dropped 3 bases and J dropped 10 bases, with 13 bases sitting between them. Germline V gene data show CDR1 as SGHTA and CDR2 as FQGNSA. CDR3 DNA: TGTGCCAGCAGCTTGGCGCCACAGACCGAGCAGTTCTTC. It specifies CASSLAPQTEQFF.

There are a few counts of this clonotype. V gene TRBV28 combines with J gene TRBJ2-3, with D unresolved. Trimming took off 2 bases at V and 7 bases at J, with 10 bases between the two ends. This CDR3 is 13 amino acids long. Germline V gene sequence: CDR1 MDHEN, CDR2 SYDVKM. CDR3 DNA: TGTGCCAGCAGTTTAGCAGGACCCCATACGCAGTATTTT. The encoded protein is CASSLAGPHTQYF.

This clonotype was observed a few times. The rearrangement uses TRBV19 and TRBJ1-6; D ambiguous. Trimming shortened V by 4 bases and J by 2 bases, and 9 bases separated the two germline ends. This CDR3 spans 15 amino acids. Germline assignment: CDR1 LNHDA and CDR2 SQIVND (reference sequence). This chain's CDR3 is CASSKASTYNSPLHF. CDR3 nucleotide sequence: TGTGCCAGTAGTAAGGCGTCGACCTATAATTCACCCCTCCACTTT.

This clonotype has ten or more counts. This chain connects TRBV7-9 to TRBJ2-2; D ambiguous. V shed 7 bases and J shed 4 bases, with 16 bases lying between them. The CDR3 sequence is 15 residues long. Germline CDR1 is SEHNR and CDR2 is FQNEAQ (reference sequence). CDR3 DNA sequence: TGTGCCAGCACCTCTTGGGCTCAATTCACCGGGGAGCTGTTTTTT. Translated: CASTSWAQFTGELFF.

The sample holds many counts of this clonotype. The chain joins TRBV28 to TRBJ2-5; the D is unclear. This CDR3 contains 15 residues. CDR1 is MDHEN and CDR2 is SYDVKM in the germline V gene. With 3 bases removed from V and 2 bases from J, the gap between germline ends came to 13 bases. The CDR3 loop reads CASSFPRQAQETQYF. The CDR3 DNA reads as TGTGCCAGCAGTTTCCCCAGGCAGGCTCAAGAGACCCAGTACTTC.

This chain uses TRBV6-2 or TRBV6-3 with TRBJ2-7; TRBD2 agrees at 7 bases. There are 18 residues in the CDR3. The V gene's germline CDR1 is MNHEY and CDR2 SVGEGT. J was trimmed by 0 bases and V by 2 bases; bases with no gene match: 13. The CDR3 DNA reads TGTGCCAGCAGTTACCTCCCAGTGGGGGACTACCCCTCCTACGAGCAGTACTTC. Residues: CASSYLPVGDYPSYEQYF.

The V and J genes are TRBV6-2 or TRBV6-3 and TRBJ2-1, with TRBD2 matching 9 bases. From germline, CDR1 is MNHEY and CDR2 SVGEGT. The J segment lost 7 bases and the V segment lost 6 bases, leaving 16 bases of the junction unmatched. The CDR3 runs to 17 residues. The CDR3 DNA is TGTGCCAGCAGCCCCCGGACTAGCGCGAGCTTGGGGAATGAGCAGTTCTTC. It translates to CASSPRTSASLGNEQFF.

In its sample, this clonotype was seen a few times. A much larger clone lies a single base off, so this may be a read error. The chain has TRBV3-1 and TRBJ2-1; D is possibly TRBD2 (6 bases). The germline V gene encodes CDR1 LGHDT and CDR2 YNNKEL (reference sequence). There are 17 residues in the CDR3. Trimming removed 0 bases at V and 3 bases at J, with 15 bases between. CDR3 protein: CASSQDCSGLDYNEQFF. DNA for the CDR3: TGTGCCAGCAGCCAAGACTGCAGCGGGCTAGACTACAATGAGCAGTTCTTC.

This clonotype has more than one count but fewer than ten. The chain uses TRBV20-1 and TRBJ2-6, with 11 bases aligning to TRBD2. Germline lookup yields CDR1 DFQATT and CDR2 SNEGSKA (reference sequence). After removal of 5 bases from V and 0 bases from J, the junction contained 12 bases not matched to a gene. This CDR3 is built from 19 residues. This chain's CDR3 is CSAPLRASGRNSGANVLTF. The DNA for the CDR3 is TGCAGTGCTCCCCTCCGCGCTAGCGGGAGGAACTCTGGGGCCAACGTCCTGACTTTC.

This clonotype was detected many times. The chain is built from TRBV6-5 and TRBJ2-5; tentative D call: TRBD2 (6 bases). The CDR3 totals 16 residues. Trimming removed 2 bases at V and 0 bases at J, with 13 bases between. Germline V gene lookup returns CDR1 MNHEY and CDR2 SVGAGI. CDR3 sequence (DNA): TGTGCCAGCAGTTACGCGCGGGGATTCTACCAAGAGACCCAGTACTTC. Protein: CASSYARGFYQETQYF.

This clonotype appeared a few times. J is TRBJ2-2 and V is TRBV5-1, with 11 positions matching TRBD2. Germline values: CDR1 SGHRS, CDR2 YFSETQ. This CDR3 region has 15 residues. J gave up 6 bases and V 4 bases, and 5 bases lay outside the gene matches. In nucleotides, the CDR3 is TGCGCCAGCAGCCTGACTAGCGGGAATGCCGGGGAGCTGTTTTTT. Its protein product is CASSLTSGNAGELFF.

The sample holds a few counts of this clonotype. J is TRBJ2-1 and V is TRBV13; 13 bases fit TRBD2. This CDR3 is built from 18 residues. V trimming: 5 bases; J trimming: 5 bases; junction bases outside the gene matches: 12. Germline values: CDR1 PRHDT, CDR2 FYEKMQ (reference sequence). This CDR3 is CASSPRGLAGRGDNEQFF. CDR3 in DNA: TGTGCCAGCAGCCCCAGGGGACTAGCGGGAAGGGGGGACAATGAGCAGTTCTTC.

The chain recombines TRBV29-1 with TRBJ2-7; D might be TRBD1 (7 bases). This CDR3 region has 14 residues. Germline CDR1 SQVTM, CDR2 ANQGSEA. CDR3 residues: CGGATGTDPYEQYF. Written as DNA, the CDR3 is TGCGGAGGGGCCACCGGGACAGATCCCTACGAGCAGTACTTC.

This clonotype has ten or more counts. This chain connects TRBV6-1 to TRBJ1-2, with a possible D match to TRBD1 (5 bases). The CDR3 has 15 amino acids. Between the trimmed V and J ends, which lost 4 bases and 1 base, there was a span of 13 bases. Germline-derived CDR1 and CDR2 are MNHNS and SASEGT. The CDR3 DNA follows: TGTGCCAGCAGTGTTCCGGGACGCAGTAACTATGGCTACACCTTC. Its protein product is CASSVPGRSNYGYTF.

This clonotype was seen many times. This chain uses TRBV7-8 with TRBJ1-5; D not resolved. In germline, CDR1 is SGHVS, CDR2 FQNEAQ. Deletions cut 5 bases from V and 9 bases from J, with 11 bases between. This CDR3 comprises 12 residues. As DNA, the CDR3 is TGTGCCAGCAGCCCCCTTTGGGGGCCCCAGCATTTT. Its protein is CASSPLWGPQHF.

Comment on this clonotype: This may arise from a read error, as a much more abundant clone is one base away. The chain uses TRBV10-3 and TRBJ2-1; D may be TRBD1 (6 bases). This CDR3 comprises 16 residues. Trimming pared 10 bases from V and 4 bases from J, leaving 23 bases between. Germline CDR1 is ENHRY and CDR2 is SYGVKD. The CDR3 nucleotides are TGTGCCACCACCGTCAGACTCGGACAGTCTTACAATGAGCAGTTCTTC. Translated: CATTVRLGQSYNEQFF.

This rearrangement joins TRBV6-1 to TRBJ1-2; D is perhaps TRBD1 (6 bases). CDR3 length equals 13 residues. V lost 5 bases, J lost 4 bases, and 11 bases lay in between. The V gene's germline CDR1 is MNHNS and CDR2 SASEGT. CDR3 in amino acids: CASSTDRTYGYTF. In nucleotides, the CDR3 is TGTGCCAGCAGTACAGACAGGACCTATGGCTACACCTTC.